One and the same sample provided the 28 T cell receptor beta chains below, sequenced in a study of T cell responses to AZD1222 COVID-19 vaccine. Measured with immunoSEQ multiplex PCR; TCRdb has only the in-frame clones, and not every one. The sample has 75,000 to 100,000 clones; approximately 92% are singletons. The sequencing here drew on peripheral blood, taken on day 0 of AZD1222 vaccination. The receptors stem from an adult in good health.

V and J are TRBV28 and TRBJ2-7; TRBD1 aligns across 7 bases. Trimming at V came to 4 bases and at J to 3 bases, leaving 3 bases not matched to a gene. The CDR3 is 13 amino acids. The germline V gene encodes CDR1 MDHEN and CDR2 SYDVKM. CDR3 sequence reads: CASSSTGLYEQYF. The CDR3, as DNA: TGTGCCAGCAGTTCGACAGGGCTCTACGAGCAGTACTTC.

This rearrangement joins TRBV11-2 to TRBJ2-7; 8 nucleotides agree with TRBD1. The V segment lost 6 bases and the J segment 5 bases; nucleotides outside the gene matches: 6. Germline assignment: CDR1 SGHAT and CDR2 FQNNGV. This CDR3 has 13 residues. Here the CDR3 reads CASRPTGDHEQYF. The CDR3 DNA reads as TGTGCCAGCAGACCGACAGGGGACCACGAGCAGTACTTC.

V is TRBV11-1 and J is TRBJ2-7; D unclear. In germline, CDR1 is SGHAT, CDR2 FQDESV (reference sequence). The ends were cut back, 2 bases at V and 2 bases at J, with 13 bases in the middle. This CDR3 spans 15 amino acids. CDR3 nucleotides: TGTGCCAGCAGCTTAATGGGTGCGGAAGCCTACGAGCAGTACTTC. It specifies CASSLMGAEAYEQYF. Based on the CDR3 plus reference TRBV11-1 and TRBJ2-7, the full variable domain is EAEVAQSPRYKITEKSQAVAFWCDPISGHATLYWYRQILGQGPELLVQFQDESVVDDSQLPKDRFSAERLKGVDSTLKIQPAELGDSAMYLCASSLMGAEAYEQYFGPGTRLTVT.

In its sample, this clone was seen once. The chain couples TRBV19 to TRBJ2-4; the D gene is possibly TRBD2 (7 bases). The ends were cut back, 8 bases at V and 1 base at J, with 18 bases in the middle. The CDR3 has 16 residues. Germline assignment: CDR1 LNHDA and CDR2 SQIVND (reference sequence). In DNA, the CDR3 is TGTGCCAGTGCAACTACCGGGGGGCACGCCAAAAACATTCAGTACTTC. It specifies CASATTGGHAKNIQYF.

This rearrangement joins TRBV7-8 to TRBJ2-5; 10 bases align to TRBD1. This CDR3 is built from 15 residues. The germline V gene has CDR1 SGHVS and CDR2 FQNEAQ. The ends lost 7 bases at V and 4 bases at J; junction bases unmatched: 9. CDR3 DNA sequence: TGTGCCAGCAACGTAAGAGACAGGGGGCGAGAGACCCAGTACTTC. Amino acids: CASNVRDRGRETQYF.

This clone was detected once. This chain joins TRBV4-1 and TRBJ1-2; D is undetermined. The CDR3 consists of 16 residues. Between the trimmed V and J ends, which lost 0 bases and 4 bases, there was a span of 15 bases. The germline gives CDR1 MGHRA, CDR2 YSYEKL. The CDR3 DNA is TGCGCCAGCAGCCAAGATAGCGGAGCCCCCAGCTATGGCTACACCTTC. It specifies CASSQDSGAPSYGYTF.

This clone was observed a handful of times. Written as DNA, the CDR3 is TGTGCCAGCAGCTTAGCGAACAGCTTTATCTCTGGAAACACCATATATTTT. This sequence encodes CASSLANSFISGNTIYF. The rearrangement joins TRBV7-2 to TRBJ1-3; D not certain. Germline assignment: CDR1 SGHTA and CDR2 FQGNSA. Trimming removed 0 bases from V and 0 bases from J, with 12 bases in between. The CDR3 has 17 amino acids.

The CDR3 nucleotides read TGCGCCAGCAGCCATGAATTGACATTGAACACTGAAGCTTTCTTT. It encodes CASSHELTLNTEAFF. The chain employs TRBV4-1 and TRBJ1-1, with D uncertain. From germline, CDR1 is MGHRA and CDR2 YSYEKL. The CDR3 totals 15 residues. Trimming removed 3 bases from V and 0 bases from J, with 11 bases in between.

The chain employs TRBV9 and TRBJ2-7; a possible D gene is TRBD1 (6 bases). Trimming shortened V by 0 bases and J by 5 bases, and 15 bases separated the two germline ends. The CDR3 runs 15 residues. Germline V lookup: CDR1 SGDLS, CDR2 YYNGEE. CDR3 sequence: CASSVDPRGENEQYF. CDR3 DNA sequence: TGTGCCAGCAGCGTAGACCCCAGGGGTGAAAACGAGCAGTACTTC.

In DNA, the CDR3 is TGTGCCAGCAGTTGGACTAGCCGTGAGACCCAGTACTTC. It specifies CASSWTSRETQYF. This chain joins TRBV6-2 or TRBV6-3 and TRBJ2-5, with 8 bases lining up with TRBD2. Trimming removed 4 bases from V and 5 bases from J; junction bases left unmatched: 3. This CDR3 is 13 amino acids long. Looked up from germline, CDR1 is MNHEY and CDR2 is SVGEGT.

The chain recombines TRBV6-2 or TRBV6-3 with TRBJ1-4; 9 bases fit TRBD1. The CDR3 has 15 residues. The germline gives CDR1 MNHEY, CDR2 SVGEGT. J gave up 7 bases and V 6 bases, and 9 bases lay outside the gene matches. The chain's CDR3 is CASSQPQGAFEKLFF. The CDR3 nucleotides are TGTGCCAGCAGCCAACCACAGGGGGCGTTTGAAAAACTGTTTTTT.

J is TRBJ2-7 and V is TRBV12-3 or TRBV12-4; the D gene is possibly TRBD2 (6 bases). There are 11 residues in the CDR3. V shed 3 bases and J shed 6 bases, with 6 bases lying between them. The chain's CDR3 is CASSLGGEQYF. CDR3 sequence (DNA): TGTGCCAGCAGTTTGGGGGGCGAGCAGTACTTC.

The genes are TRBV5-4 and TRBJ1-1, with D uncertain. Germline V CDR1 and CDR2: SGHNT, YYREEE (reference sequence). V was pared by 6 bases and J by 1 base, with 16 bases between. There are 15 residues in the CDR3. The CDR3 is CASIPIGSPNTEAFF. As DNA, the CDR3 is TGTGCCAGCATCCCAATCGGGTCTCCGAACACTGAAGCTTTCTTT.

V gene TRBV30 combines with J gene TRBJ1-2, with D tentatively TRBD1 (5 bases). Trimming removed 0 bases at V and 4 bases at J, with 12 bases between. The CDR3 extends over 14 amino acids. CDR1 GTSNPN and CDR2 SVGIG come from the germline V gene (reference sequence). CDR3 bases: TGTGCCTGGAGTGTATCTCTCGGGGGCTATGGCTACACCTTC. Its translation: CAWSVSLGGYGYTF.

The CDR3 is CASTTQANEKLFF. The DNA of the CDR3 is TGTGCCAGCACAACACAGGCTAATGAAAAACTGTTTTTT. The gene calls are TRBV2 and TRBJ1-4; possibly TRBD1 for D (5 bases). Germline CDR1 reads SNHLY; CDR2 reads FYNNEI. Trimming cost V 7 bases and J 3 bases, with 9 bases left between them. This CDR3 is built from 13 residues. The full variable domain, rest sourced from reference TRBV2 and TRBJ1-4, is EPEVTQTPSHQVTQMGQEVILRCVPISNHLYFYWYRQILGQKVEFLVSFYNNEISEKSEIFDDQFSVERPDGSNFTLKIRSTKLEDSAMYFCASTTQANEKLFFGSGTQLSVL.

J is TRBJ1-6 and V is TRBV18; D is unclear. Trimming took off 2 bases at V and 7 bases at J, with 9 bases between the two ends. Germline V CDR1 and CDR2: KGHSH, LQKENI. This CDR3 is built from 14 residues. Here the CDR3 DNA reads TGTGCCAGCTCACCAAACAGACAAAATTCACCCCTCCACTTT. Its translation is CASSPNRQNSPLHF.

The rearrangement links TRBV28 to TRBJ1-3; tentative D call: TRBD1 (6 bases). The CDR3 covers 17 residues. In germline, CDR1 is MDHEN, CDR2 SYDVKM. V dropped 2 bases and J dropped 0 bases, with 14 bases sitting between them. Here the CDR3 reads CASSLTQGSRSGNTIYF. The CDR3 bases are TGTGCCAGCAGTTTAACCCAGGGGTCTCGCTCTGGAAACACCATATATTTT.

The CDR3 DNA follows: TGTGCCAGCAGCCAAAGTGGGTCCTACGAGCAGTACTTC. The encoded protein is CASSQSGSYEQYF. The V call is TRBV14, the J call TRBJ2-7, with no clear D. The CDR3 totals 13 residues. Per the germline V gene, CDR1 is SGHDN and CDR2 is FVKESK. The V and J ends lost 2 bases and 1 base respectively, with 6 bases between them.

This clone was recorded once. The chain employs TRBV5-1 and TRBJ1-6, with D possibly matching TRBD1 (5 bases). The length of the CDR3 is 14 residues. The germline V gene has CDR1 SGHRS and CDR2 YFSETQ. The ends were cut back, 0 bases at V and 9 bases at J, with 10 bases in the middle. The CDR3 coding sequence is TGCGCCAGCAGCTTGGCAGGGTGGGGTTCACCCCTCCACTTT. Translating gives CASSLAGWGSPLHF.

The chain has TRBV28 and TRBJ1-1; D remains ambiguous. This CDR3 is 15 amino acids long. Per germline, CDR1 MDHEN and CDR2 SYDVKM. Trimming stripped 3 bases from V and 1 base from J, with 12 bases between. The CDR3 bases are TGTGCCAGCAGTTTCCCTACGGCGGGGAACACTGAAGCTTTCTTT. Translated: CASSFPTAGNTEAFF.

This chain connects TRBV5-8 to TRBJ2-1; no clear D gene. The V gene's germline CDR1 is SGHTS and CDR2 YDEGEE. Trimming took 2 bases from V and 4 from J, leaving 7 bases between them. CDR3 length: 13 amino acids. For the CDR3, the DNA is TGTGCCAGCAGCTTTACTTCGTACAATGAGCAGTTCTTC. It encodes CASSFTSYNEQFF.

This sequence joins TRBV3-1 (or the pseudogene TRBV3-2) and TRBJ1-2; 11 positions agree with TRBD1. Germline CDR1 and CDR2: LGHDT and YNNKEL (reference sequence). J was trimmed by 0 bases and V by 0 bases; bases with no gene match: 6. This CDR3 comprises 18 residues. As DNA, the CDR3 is TGTGCCAGCAGCCAAGAACCGGGACAGGGGGGAACTAACTATGGCTACACCTTC. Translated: CASSQEPGQGGTNYGYTF.

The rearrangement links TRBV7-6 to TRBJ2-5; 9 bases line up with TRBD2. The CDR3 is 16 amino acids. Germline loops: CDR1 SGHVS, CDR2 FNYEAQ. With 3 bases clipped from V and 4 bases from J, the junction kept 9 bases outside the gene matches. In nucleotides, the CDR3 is TGTGCCAGCAGCTTTAGGAGCGGGGGGCCGGGAGAGACCCAGTACTTC. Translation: CASSFRSGGPGETQYF.

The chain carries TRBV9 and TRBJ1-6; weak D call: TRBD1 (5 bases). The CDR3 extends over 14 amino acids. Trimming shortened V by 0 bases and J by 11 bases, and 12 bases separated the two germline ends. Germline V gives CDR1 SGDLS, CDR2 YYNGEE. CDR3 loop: CASSVEGREAPLHF. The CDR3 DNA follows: TGTGCCAGCAGCGTAGAGGGCAGGGAGGCACCCCTCCACTTT. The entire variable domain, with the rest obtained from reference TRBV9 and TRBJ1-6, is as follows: DSGVTQTPKHLITATGQRVTLRCSPRSGDLSVYWYQQSLDQGLQFLIQYYNGEERAKGNILERFSAQQFPDLHSELNLSSLELGDSALYFCASSVEGREAPLHFGNGTRLTVT.

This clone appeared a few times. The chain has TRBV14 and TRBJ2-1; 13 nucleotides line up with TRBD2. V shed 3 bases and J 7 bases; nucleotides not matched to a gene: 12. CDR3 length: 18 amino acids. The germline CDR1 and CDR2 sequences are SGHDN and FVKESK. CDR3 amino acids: CASSQRWTSGRSQNEQFF. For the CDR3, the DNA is TGTGCCAGCAGCCAGCGTTGGACTAGCGGGAGATCTCAGAATGAGCAGTTCTTC.

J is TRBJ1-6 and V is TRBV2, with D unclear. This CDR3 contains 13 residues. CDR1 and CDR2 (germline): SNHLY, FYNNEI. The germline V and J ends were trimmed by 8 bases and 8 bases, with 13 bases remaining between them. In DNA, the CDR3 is TGTGCCAGCTGGACTCTTAGGGATTCACCCCTCCACTTT. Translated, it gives CASWTLRDSPLHF.

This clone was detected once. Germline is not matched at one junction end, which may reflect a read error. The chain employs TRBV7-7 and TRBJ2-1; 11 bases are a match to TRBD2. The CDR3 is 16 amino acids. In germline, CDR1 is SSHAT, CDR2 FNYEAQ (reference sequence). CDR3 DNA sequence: TGTGCTAGCAGCTTAGATCTAGCGGGGGGTGTCAATGAGCAGTTCTTC. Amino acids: CASSLDLAGGVNEQFF. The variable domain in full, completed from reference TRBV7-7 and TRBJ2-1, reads GAGVSQSPRYKVTKRGQDVTLRCDPISSHATLYWYQQALGQGPEFLTYFNYEAQPDKSGLPSDRFSAERPEGSISTLTIQRTEQRDSAMYRCASSLDLAGGVNEQFFGPGTRLTVL.

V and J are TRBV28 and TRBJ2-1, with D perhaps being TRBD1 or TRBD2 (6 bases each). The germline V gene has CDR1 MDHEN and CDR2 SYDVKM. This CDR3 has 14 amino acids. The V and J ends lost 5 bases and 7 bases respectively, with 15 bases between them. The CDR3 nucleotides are TGTGCCAGCAGTCAAATGGGGGGCCGGAATGAGCAGTTCTTC. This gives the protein CASSQMGGRNEQFF.